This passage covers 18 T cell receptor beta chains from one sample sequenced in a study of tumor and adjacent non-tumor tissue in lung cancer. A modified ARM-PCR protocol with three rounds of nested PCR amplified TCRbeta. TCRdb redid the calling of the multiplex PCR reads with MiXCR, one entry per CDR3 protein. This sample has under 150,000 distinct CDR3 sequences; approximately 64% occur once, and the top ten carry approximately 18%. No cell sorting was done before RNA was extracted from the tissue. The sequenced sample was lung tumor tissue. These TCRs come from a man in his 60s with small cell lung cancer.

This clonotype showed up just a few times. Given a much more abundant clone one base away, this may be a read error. This chain's CDR3 is CSARGGVLSSYNEQFF. The CDR3 DNA follows: TGCAGTGCTAGAGGTGGGGTTTTAAGCTCCTACAATGAGCAGTTCTTC. The chain carries TRBV20-1 and TRBJ2-1; D is uncertain. Deletions cut 1 base from V and 0 bases from J, with 13 bases between. The CDR3 contains 16 residues. Per the germline V gene, CDR1 is DFQATT and CDR2 is SNEGSKA (reference sequence).

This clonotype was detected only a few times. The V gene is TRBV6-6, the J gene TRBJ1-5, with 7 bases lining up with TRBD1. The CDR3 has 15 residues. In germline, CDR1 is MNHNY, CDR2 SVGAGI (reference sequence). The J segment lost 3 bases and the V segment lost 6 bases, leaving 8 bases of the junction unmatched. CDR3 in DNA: TGTGCCAGCAGGTTCCCGACAGGGACCAATCAGCCCCAGCATTTT. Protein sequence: CASRFPTGTNQPQHF.

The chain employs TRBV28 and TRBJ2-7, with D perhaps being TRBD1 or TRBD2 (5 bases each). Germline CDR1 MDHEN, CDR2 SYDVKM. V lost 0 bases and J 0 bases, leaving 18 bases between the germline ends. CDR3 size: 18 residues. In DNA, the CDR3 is TGTGCCAGCAGTTTATGGCCCCCGGGGCTACCCGGCTCCTACGAGCAGTACTTC. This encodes CASSLWPPGLPGSYEQYF. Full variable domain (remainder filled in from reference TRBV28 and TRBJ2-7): DVKVTQSSRYLVKRTGEKVFLECVQDMDHENMFWYRQDPGLGLRLIYFSYDVKMKEKGDIPEGYSVSREKKERFSLILESASTNQTSMYLCASSLWPPGLPGSYEQYFGPGTRLTVT.

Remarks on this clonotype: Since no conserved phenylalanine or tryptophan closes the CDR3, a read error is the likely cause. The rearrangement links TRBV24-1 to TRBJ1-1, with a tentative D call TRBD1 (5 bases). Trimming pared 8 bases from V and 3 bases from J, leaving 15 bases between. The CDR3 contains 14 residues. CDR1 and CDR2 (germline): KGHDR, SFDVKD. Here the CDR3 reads CATKFVQGYTEAFS. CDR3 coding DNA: TGTGCCACCAAATTCGTCCAGGGTTACACTGAAGCTTTCTCT.

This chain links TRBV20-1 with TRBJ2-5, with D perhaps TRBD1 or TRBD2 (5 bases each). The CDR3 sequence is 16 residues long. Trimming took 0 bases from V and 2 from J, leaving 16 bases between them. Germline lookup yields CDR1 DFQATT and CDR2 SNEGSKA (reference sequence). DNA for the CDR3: TGCAGTGCTAGAGACCCAGGGACCTCCTGGCAAGAGACCCAGTACTTC. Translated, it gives CSARDPGTSWQETQYF.

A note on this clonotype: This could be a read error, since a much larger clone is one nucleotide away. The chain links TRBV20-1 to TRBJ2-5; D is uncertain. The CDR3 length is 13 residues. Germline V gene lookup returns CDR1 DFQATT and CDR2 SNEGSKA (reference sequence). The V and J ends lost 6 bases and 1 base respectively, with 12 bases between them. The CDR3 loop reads CSAPHSVQETQYF. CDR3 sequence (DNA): TGCAGTGCGCCACACAGTGTCCAAGAGACCCAGTACTTC.

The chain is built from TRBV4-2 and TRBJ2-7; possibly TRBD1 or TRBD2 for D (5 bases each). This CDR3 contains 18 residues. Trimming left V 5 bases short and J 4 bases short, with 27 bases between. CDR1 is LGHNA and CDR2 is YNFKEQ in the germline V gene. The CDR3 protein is CASSAGWECSEGSYEQYF. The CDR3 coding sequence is TGTGCCAGCAGCGCAGGGTGGGAATGCAGTGAGGGTTCTTACGAGCAGTACTTC.

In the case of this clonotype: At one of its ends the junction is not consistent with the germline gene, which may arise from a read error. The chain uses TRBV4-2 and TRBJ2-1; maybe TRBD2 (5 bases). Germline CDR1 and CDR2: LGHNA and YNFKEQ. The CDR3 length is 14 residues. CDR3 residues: CTSSQDRRGLGQFF. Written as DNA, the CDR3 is TGTACCAGCAGCCAAGATCGTCGAGGGCTTGGGCAGTTCTTC.

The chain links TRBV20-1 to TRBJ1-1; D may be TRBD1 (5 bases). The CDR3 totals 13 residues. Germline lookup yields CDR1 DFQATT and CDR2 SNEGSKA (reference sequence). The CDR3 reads CNATRGLSTEAFF. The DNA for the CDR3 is TGCAATGCGACAAGGGGCTTGAGCACTGAAGCTTTCTTT.

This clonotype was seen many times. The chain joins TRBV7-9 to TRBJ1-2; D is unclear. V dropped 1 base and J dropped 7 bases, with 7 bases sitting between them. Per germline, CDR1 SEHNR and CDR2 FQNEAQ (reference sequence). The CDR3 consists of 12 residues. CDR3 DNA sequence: TGTGCCAGCAGCTTAGACGGGCTTGGCTACACCTTC. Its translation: CASSLDGLGYTF.

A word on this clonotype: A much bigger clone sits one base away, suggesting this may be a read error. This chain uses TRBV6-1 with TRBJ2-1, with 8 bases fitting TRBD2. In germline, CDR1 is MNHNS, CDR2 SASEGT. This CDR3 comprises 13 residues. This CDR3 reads CAGSGRTSYEQFF. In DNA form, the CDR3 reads TGTGCCGGCAGTGGCCGGACTAGCTATGAGCAGTTCTTC.

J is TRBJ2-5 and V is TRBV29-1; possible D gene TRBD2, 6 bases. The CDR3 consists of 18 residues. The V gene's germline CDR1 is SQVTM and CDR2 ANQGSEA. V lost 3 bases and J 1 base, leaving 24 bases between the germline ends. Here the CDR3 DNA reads TGCAGCGTTGATCCCCGGGAGCGTTTTCGATCGGTCCAAGAGACCCAGTACTTC. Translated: CSVDPRERFRSVQETQYF.

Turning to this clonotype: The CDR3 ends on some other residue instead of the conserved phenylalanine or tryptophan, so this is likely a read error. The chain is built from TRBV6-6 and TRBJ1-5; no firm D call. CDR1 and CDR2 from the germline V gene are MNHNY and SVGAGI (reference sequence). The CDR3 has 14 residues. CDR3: CASNYSWQNQPQHS. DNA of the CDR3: TGTGCCAGCAATTACTCGTGGCAGAATCAGCCCCAGCATTCT.

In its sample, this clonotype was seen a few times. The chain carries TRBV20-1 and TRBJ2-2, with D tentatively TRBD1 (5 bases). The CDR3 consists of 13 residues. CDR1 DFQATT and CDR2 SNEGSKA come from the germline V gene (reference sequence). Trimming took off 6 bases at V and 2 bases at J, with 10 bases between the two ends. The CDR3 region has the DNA TGCAGTGCCGGACACAGAAACACCGGGGAGCTGTTTTTT. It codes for CSAGHRNTGELFF.

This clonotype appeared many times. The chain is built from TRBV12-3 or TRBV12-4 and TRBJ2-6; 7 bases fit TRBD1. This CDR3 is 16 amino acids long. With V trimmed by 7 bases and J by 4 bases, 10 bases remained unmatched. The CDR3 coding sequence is TGTGCCAGCACGGGCAGGGGGACAGCCGGGGCCAACGTCCTGACTTTC. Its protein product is CASTGRGTAGANVLTF.

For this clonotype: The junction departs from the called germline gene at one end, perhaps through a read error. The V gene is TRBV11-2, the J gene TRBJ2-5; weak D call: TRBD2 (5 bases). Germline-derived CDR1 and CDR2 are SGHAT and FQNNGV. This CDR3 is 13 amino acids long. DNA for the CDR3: TGTACCAGCAGCTCCCCACCCGGGGAGACCCGGTACTTC. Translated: CTSSSPPGETRYF.

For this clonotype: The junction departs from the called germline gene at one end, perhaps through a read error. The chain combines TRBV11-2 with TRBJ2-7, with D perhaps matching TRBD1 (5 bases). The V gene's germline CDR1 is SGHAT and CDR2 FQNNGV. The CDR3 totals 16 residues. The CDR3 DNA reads TGTGCCAGCAGTTTATCAGCAGGCTGGGGCTTCTACGAGCAGTGCTTC. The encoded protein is CASSLSAGWGFYEQCF.

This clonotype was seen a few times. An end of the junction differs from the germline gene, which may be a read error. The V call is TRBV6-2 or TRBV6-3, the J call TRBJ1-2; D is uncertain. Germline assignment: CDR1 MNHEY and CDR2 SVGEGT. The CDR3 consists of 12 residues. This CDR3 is CVSLGSSRSYTF. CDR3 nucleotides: TGTGTCAGCCTCGGGTCCTCTCGAAGCTACACCTTC.